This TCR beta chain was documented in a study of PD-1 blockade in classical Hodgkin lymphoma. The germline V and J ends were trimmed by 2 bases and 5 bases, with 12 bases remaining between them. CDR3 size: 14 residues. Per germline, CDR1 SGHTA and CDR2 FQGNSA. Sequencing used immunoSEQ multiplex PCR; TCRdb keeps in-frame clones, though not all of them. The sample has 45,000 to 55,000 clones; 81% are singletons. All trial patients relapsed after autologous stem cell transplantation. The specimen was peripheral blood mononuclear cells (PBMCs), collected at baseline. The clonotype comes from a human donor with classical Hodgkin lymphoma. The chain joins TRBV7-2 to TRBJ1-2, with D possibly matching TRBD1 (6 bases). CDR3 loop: CASSLLGASYGYTF. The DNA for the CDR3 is TGTGCCAGCAGCTTACTGGGGGCGAGTTATGGCTACACCTTC.